One and the same sample provided the 25 T cell receptor beta chains below, sequenced in a study of shared clonotypes between healthy human individuals. Assay used: immunoSEQ multiplex PCR; TCRdb lists only in-frame clones, some missing. The table shows more than 2 million clones, with more than 90% occurring only once. The sample taken for sequencing was naive CD4+ T cells sorted from blood. Subset in this sample: CD45RA+ positively selected. The receptor source for this set is a man aged 18 to 29 in good health.

The chain recombines TRBV27 with TRBJ2-1; 15 bases align to TRBD2. J gave up 9 bases and V 0 bases, and 9 bases lay outside the gene matches. Germline-derived CDR1 and CDR2 are MNHEY and SMNVEV (reference sequence). The CDR3 consists of 18 residues. The CDR3 DNA sequence: TGTGCCAGCAGTTTATCAAAGGGCGGACTAGCGGGAGGGGGTGAGCAGTTCTTC. Translated: CASSLSKGGLAGGGEQFF.

This clone was counted a single time. This rearrangement joins TRBV18 to TRBJ2-3; D not certain. Germline lookup yields CDR1 KGHSH and CDR2 LQKENI. Trimming shortened V by 6 bases and J by 5 bases, and 12 bases separated the two germline ends. The CDR3 extends over 13 amino acids. CDR3 sequence (DNA): TGTGCCAGCTCTGTGGGGATTAAAGATACGCAGTATTTT. It yields the protein CASSVGIKDTQYF.

The V call is TRBV2, the J call TRBJ1-1; no reliable D call. The CDR3 has 12 residues. CDR1 and CDR2 from the germline V gene are SNHLY and FYNNEI. V lost 4 bases, J lost 7 bases, and 10 bases lay in between. CDR3 in DNA: TGTGCCAGCAGTGTGCGGCGGAATGAAGCTTTCTTT. Encoded protein: CASSVRRNEAFF. Together with reference TRBV2 and TRBJ1-1, the CDR3 gives the full variable domain: EPEVTQTPSHQVTQMGQEVILRCVPISNHLYFYWYRQILGQKVEFLVSFYNNEISEKSEIFDDQFSVERPDGSNFTLKIRSTKLEDSAMYFCASSVRRNEAFFGQGTRLTVV.

The V call is TRBV7-2, the J call TRBJ2-2; a weak D match, TRBD1 (7 bases). The CDR3 has 15 amino acids. Germline lookup yields CDR1 SGHTA and CDR2 FQGNSA. V gave up 5 bases and J gave up 4 bases, with 14 bases separating them. In nucleotides, the CDR3 is TGTGCCAGCAGCATTCGACAGGGAGGCACCGGGGAGCTGTTTTTT. The encoded protein is CASSIRQGGTGELFF.

The chain uses TRBV7-2 and TRBJ1-6; the D gene is possibly TRBD1 (6 bases). Trimming removed 6 bases at V and 6 bases at J, with 18 bases between. The germline V gene encodes CDR1 SGHTA and CDR2 FQGNSA. CDR3 length equals 16 residues. The CDR3 spells CASSTGFGGGNSPLHF. The CDR3 DNA reads TGTGCCAGCAGTACAGGGTTCGGAGGTGGTAATTCACCCCTCCACTTT.

CDR3 sequence (DNA): TGTGCCATCAGTGAGTCGAGACAGGGGTTTGCTGAAGCTTTCTTT. The encoded protein is CAISESRQGFAEAFF. This chain connects TRBV10-3 to TRBJ1-1; 8 positions agree with TRBD1. Germline V gene sequence: CDR1 ENHRY, CDR2 SYGVKD. V lost 0 bases to trimming and J lost 6 bases; unmatched junction nucleotides: 6. The CDR3 is 15 amino acids.

The V gene is TRBV5-1, the J gene TRBJ2-7; 10 bases fit TRBD2. Trimming cost V 7 bases and J 5 bases; bases outside gene matches: 12. This CDR3 is built from 15 residues. Germline CDR1 and CDR2: SGHRS and YFSETQ. The CDR3 DNA reads TGCGCCAGCGGCCTGGCAGCGGGAGGGCCGGACGAGCAGTACTTC. Protein product: CASGLAAGGPDEQYF. The full variable domain, with the rest looked up from reference TRBV5-1 and TRBJ2-7, is KAGVTQTPRYLIKTRGQQVTLSCSPISGHRSVSWYQQTPGQGLQFLFEYFSETQRNKGNFPGRFSGRQFSNSRSEMNVSTLELGDSALYLCASGLAAGGPDEQYFGPGTRLTVT.

This clone came up once. The rearrangement links TRBV27 to TRBJ2-5; either TRBD1 or TRBD2 may supply D (6 bases each). The CDR3 contains 13 residues. Germline values: CDR1 MNHEY, CDR2 SMNVEV (reference sequence). With 5 bases removed from V and 1 base from J, the gap between germline ends came to 8 bases. The CDR3 DNA sequence: TGTGCCAGCAGTAAGGGGGGCCAAGAGACCCAGTACTTC. It encodes CASSKGGQETQYF.

The chain has TRBV4-1 and TRBJ1-5; 7 bases fit TRBD1. Germline values: CDR1 MGHRA, CDR2 YSYEKL. V gave up 0 bases and J gave up 2 bases; unmatched junction bases: 4. The CDR3 extends over 16 amino acids. CDR3 DNA sequence: TGCGCCAGCAGCCAAGAACAGGGGTGGCGCAATCAGCCCCAGCATTTT. Translating gives CASSQEQGWRNQPQHF.

The chain carries TRBV27 and TRBJ2-7; a weak D match, TRBD2 (6 bases). Trimming took 5 bases from V and 1 from J, leaving 6 bases between them. The CDR3 loop spans 12 amino acids. The V gene's germline CDR1 is MNHEY and CDR2 SMNVEV (reference sequence). This CDR3 reads CASSAGSYEQYF. DNA of the CDR3: TGTGCCAGCAGTGCGGGGTCCTACGAGCAGTACTTC.

Written as DNA, the CDR3 is TGTGCCAGCAGCCCGGTGGGACTAGCATCAGATACGCAGTATTTT. This codes for CASSPVGLASDTQYF. This chain joins TRBV9 and TRBJ2-3; 9 nucleotides match TRBD2. CDR3 length: 15 amino acids. Germline values: CDR1 SGDLS, CDR2 YYNGEE. The trim removed 4 bases at V and 4 bases at J, leaving 7 bases unmatched.

This chain links TRBV19 with TRBJ2-2; 7 bases line up with TRBD1. The CDR3 spans 15 residues. Germline V gives CDR1 LNHDA, CDR2 SQIVND (reference sequence). Germline trimming cut 0 bases from V and 6 bases from J; bases unmatched to any gene: 4. The CDR3 reads CASSIEGGRAGELFF. CDR3 nucleotide sequence: TGTGCCAGTAGTATAGAAGGGGGCAGGGCCGGGGAGCTGTTTTTT.

The chain uses TRBV7-9 and TRBJ1-3; perhaps TRBD1 as D (6 bases). Germline V gene lookup returns CDR1 SEHNR and CDR2 FQNEAQ (reference sequence). The CDR3 extends over 16 amino acids. Trimming took 5 bases from V and 4 from J, leaving 18 bases between them. The CDR3 spells CASSPDRLPAGNTIYF. CDR3 nucleotides: TGTGCCAGCAGCCCAGACAGGTTGCCGGCGGGAAACACCATATATTTT.

The chain is built from TRBV9 and TRBJ2-2, with 10 bases fitting TRBD2. In germline, CDR1 is SGDLS, CDR2 YYNGEE. The CDR3 totals 16 residues. V lost 4 bases, J lost 4 bases, and 7 bases stayed unmatched. The CDR3 bases are TGTGCCAGCAGCACAAGGACTAGCGGTCCCACCGGGGAGCTGTTTTTT. Translation gives CASSTRTSGPTGELFF.

A few counts support this clone. CDR3 coding DNA: TGTGCCAGCAGCTTGAACCTAGCGGGGGCCTACGAGCAGTACTTC. This codes for CASSLNLAGAYEQYF. The chain carries TRBV11-2 and TRBJ2-7; 10 nucleotides agree with TRBD2. Trimming removed 3 bases from V and 2 bases from J; junction bases left unmatched: 4. The CDR3 covers 15 residues. From germline, CDR1 is SGHAT and CDR2 FQNNGV.

V gene TRBV2 combines with J gene TRBJ1-6; tentatively, D is TRBD1 (5 bases). The CDR3 is 13 residues long. The V gene lost 10 bases and the J gene lost 9 bases, with 16 bases spanning the gap. The germline gives CDR1 SNHLY, CDR2 FYNNEI. The CDR3 coding sequence is TGTGCCACCCTTTCGGACATCGGTTCACCCCTCCACTTT. Its translation is CATLSDIGSPLHF.

The chain recombines TRBV6-1 with TRBJ2-4, with 8 bases lining up with TRBD2. V dropped 6 bases and J dropped 6; count of bases not matched to a gene: 10. Germline lookup yields CDR1 MNHNS and CDR2 SASEGT. This CDR3 has 15 amino acids. The CDR3: CASRDDTGGPNIQYF. CDR3 nucleotides: TGTGCCAGCAGGGACGACACGGGGGGGCCAAACATTCAGTACTTC.

This rearrangement joins TRBV2 to TRBJ1-6; 10 positions match TRBD1. Unmatched junction bases numbered 2, after V lost 3 bases and J lost 15 bases. This CDR3 spans 12 amino acids. Germline V gives CDR1 SNHLY, CDR2 FYNNEI. The CDR3 loop is CASSEDRGDLHF. For the CDR3, the DNA is TGTGCCAGCAGTGAGGACAGGGGGGACCTCCACTTT.

This rearrangement joins TRBV19 to TRBJ1-5, with 7 nucleotides matching TRBD1. The V gene end was trimmed by 1 base and the J gene end by 9 bases; junction bases not matched to a gene: 9. This CDR3 contains 15 residues. Germline CDR1 and CDR2: LNHDA and SQIVND (reference sequence). CDR3: CASSIVTGDSPPQHF. The CDR3 DNA reads as TGTGCCAGTAGTATAGTAACAGGGGATAGCCCGCCCCAGCATTTT.

The rearrangement links TRBV7-3 to TRBJ2-5; 8 nucleotides align to TRBD2. Germline V gene sequence: CDR1 SGHTA, CDR2 FQGTGA. The CDR3 covers 13 residues. Germline trimming cut 6 bases from V and 5 bases from J; bases unmatched to any gene: 5. In DNA, the CDR3 is TGTGCCAGCAGTCCAACTAGCGGCGAGACCCAGTACTTC. Translated: CASSPTSGETQYF. Full variable domain (rest looked up from reference TRBV7-3 and TRBJ2-5): GAGVSQTPSNKVTEKGKYVELRCDPISGHTALYWYRQSLGQGPEFLIYFQGTGAADDSGLPNDRFFAVRPEGSVSTLKIQRTERGDSAVYLCASSPTSGETQYFGPGTRLLVL.

The chain couples TRBV11-2 to TRBJ2-3, with D possibly being TRBD1 (6 bases). CDR1 SGHAT and CDR2 FQNNGV come from the germline V gene. This CDR3 contains 16 residues. With 0 bases removed from V and 4 bases from J, the gap between germline ends came to 14 bases. CDR3 region: CASSLEGRGSSDTQYF. CDR3 sequence (DNA): TGTGCCAGCAGCTTAGAGGGCAGGGGAAGCTCAGATACGCAGTATTTT.

The V gene is TRBV19, the J gene TRBJ1-4; D is ambiguous. The CDR3 length is 15 residues. The V end lost 5 bases, the J end lost 8 bases, and 18 bases lay between the germline ends. Germline V CDR1 and CDR2: LNHDA, SQIVND (reference sequence). CDR3 in DNA: TGTGCCAGTAGTCCGAACCGGGGAATAGGGGAAAAACTGTTTTTT. This gives the protein CASSPNRGIGEKLFF.

The chain is built from TRBV7-8 and TRBJ2-1, with 8 nucleotides matching TRBD2. The trim removed 6 bases at V and 7 bases at J, leaving 5 bases unmatched. The CDR3 loop spans 13 amino acids. CDR1 SGHVS and CDR2 FQNEAQ come from the germline V gene. The CDR3 sequence is CASRAGARNEQFF. DNA of the CDR3: TGTGCCAGCAGAGCGGGAGCTAGAAATGAGCAGTTCTTC.

The chain joins TRBV10-3 to TRBJ2-5; D gene ambiguous. The CDR3 consists of 13 residues. V shed 3 bases and J shed 5 bases, with 10 bases lying between them. CDR1 ENHRY and CDR2 SYGVKD come from the germline V gene. CDR3 residues: CAISEPAAETQYF. CDR3 DNA sequence: TGTGCCATCAGTGAACCCGCCGCGGAGACCCAGTACTTC.

The chain couples TRBV4-1 to TRBJ1-4; 7 nucleotides line up with TRBD1. The J segment lost 6 bases and the V segment lost 1 base, leaving 5 bases of the junction unmatched. Germline assignment: CDR1 MGHRA and CDR2 YSYEKL. The CDR3 is 15 amino acids. The DNA for the CDR3 is TGCGCCAGCAGCCAAGTTCAGGGGGTTTATGAAAAACTGTTTTTT. Protein product: CASSQVQGVYEKLFF.